This entry lists 20 T cell receptor beta chains sequenced from one sample in a study of beta chain features in type 1 diabetes. Study-wide results and limits: Type 1 diabetes patients had TCRB CDR3s that were shorter (moderately but significantly so) in all four CD4+ subsets.

Antigens of these TCRs are unknown. Sequencing targeted expressed TCRB transcripts, as all isolated RNA had been reverse transcribed. TCRdb's table, derived via immunoSEQ multiplex PCR, lists solely in-frame clones and lacks some. The repertoire has about 270,000 clones, 14% of them found once; the top ten carry roughly 0.018%. The source material was naive CD4+ T cells from blood. The receptors stem from a man aged 25 to 40 with type 1 diabetes.

This clone was recorded a few times. Its ends do not fully match the called genes, so a read error is possible. V usage is TRBV6-5 and J usage is TRBJ2-2; TRBD2 agrees at 9 bases. Looked up from germline, CDR1 is MNHEY and CDR2 is SVGAGI. This CDR3 has 13 residues. The CDR3 DNA reads as TGCGAGGGAGCGGGAGGACCCGCCGGGGAGCTGTTTTTT. Amino acids: CEGAGGPAGELFF.

The sample holds a few counts of this clone. The chain joins TRBV28 to TRBJ1-2, with 8 bases aligning to TRBD1. The CDR3 extends over 13 amino acids. After removal of 6 bases from V and 4 bases from J, the junction contained 4 bases not matched to a gene. Per germline, CDR1 MDHEN and CDR2 SYDVKM. The CDR3 DNA reads as TGTGCCAGCAGGACCGGGACAGGCTATGGCTACACCTTC. Protein: CASRTGTGYGYTF.

In nucleotides, the CDR3 is TGTGCCAGCAGTTACTCGGACAGGGCATACGAGCAGTACTTC. Amino acid sequence: CASSYSDRAYEQYF. This chain connects TRBV6-5 to TRBJ2-7, with 8 bases matching TRBD1. V lost 0 bases to trimming and J lost 4 bases; unmatched junction nucleotides: 2. The germline V gene has CDR1 MNHEY and CDR2 SVGAGI. The CDR3 contains 14 residues.

The V gene is TRBV10-3, the J gene TRBJ2-2, with unresolved D. V was cut by 5 bases and J by 4 bases, with 14 bases left in between. This CDR3 contains 15 residues. CDR1 and CDR2 (germline): ENHRY, SYGVKD. The CDR3 sequence is CAISPDGSFTGELFF. The CDR3 region has the DNA TGTGCCATCAGTCCCGACGGGTCTTTCACCGGGGAGCTGTTTTTT.

This clone came up a few times. The rearrangement uses TRBV18 and TRBJ1-1; D not certain. Trimming took off 0 bases at V and 7 bases at J, with 9 bases between the two ends. CDR3 length: 13 residues. Germline values: CDR1 KGHSH, CDR2 LQKENI. CDR3 amino acids: CASSPPTRIEAFF. The CDR3, as DNA: TGTGCCAGCTCACCACCGACACGGATTGAAGCTTTCTTT.

This clone was counted only a few times. The rearrangement joins TRBV11-3 to TRBJ2-1; D gene unclear. The germline V and J ends were trimmed by 3 bases and 5 bases, with 11 bases remaining between them. The V gene's germline CDR1 is SGHNT and CDR2 YENEEA. The CDR3 is 14 amino acids. CDR3 bases: TGTGCCAGCAGCTTGGATTACGGAGACAATGAGCAGTTCTTC. Translation gives CASSLDYGDNEQFF.

There are a few counts of this clone. The chain carries TRBV11-2 and TRBJ2-4; 7 nucleotides align to TRBD1. The CDR3 runs 17 residues. J was trimmed by 1 base and V by 5 bases; bases with no gene match: 11. The germline V gene encodes CDR1 SGHAT and CDR2 FQNNGV. The CDR3 here is CASSQGVGITAKNIQYF. CDR3 coding DNA: TGTGCCAGCAGCCAGGGGGTGGGTATAACGGCCAAAAACATTCAGTACTTC.

This clone was picked up a small number of times. The chain's CDR3 is CASSVVMYSPLHF. The CDR3 DNA sequence: TGTGCCAGCAGCGTAGTAATGTATTCACCCCTCCACTTT. The chain joins TRBV9 to TRBJ1-6; no clear D gene. The CDR3 runs to 13 residues. Trimming left V 0 bases short and J 8 bases short, with 6 bases between. Germline V gene data show CDR1 as SGDLS and CDR2 as YYNGEE. The entire variable domain, with the rest obtained from reference TRBV9 and TRBJ1-6, is as follows: DSGVTQTPKHLITATGQRVTLRCSPRSGDLSVYWYQQSLDQGLQFLIQYYNGEERAKGNILERFSAQQFPDLHSELNLSSLELGDSALYFCASSVVMYSPLHFGNGTRLTVT.

This sequence joins TRBV2 and TRBJ1-2; D unresolved. This CDR3 is 14 amino acids long. Trimming removed 5 bases at V and 3 bases at J, with 13 bases between. Germline values: CDR1 SNHLY, CDR2 FYNNEI. CDR3 sequence: CASSWEGVYYGYTF. The CDR3 nucleotides read TGTGCCAGCAGTTGGGAGGGCGTATACTATGGCTACACCTTC. Based on the CDR3 plus reference TRBV2 and TRBJ1-2, the full variable domain is EPEVTQTPSHQVTQMGQEVILRCVPISNHLYFYWYRQILGQKVEFLVSFYNNEISEKSEIFDDQFSVERPDGSNFTLKIRSTKLEDSAMYFCASSWEGVYYGYTFGSGTRLTVV.

This sequence joins TRBV20-1 and TRBJ2-1; D gene unclear. The V gene's germline CDR1 is DFQATT and CDR2 SNEGSKA (reference sequence). This CDR3 has 10 residues. Trimming stripped 5 bases from V and 7 bases from J, with 6 bases between. The CDR3, as DNA: TGCAGTGCTGCTAATAATGAGCAGTTCTTC. As protein: CSAANNEQFF.

V and J are TRBV9 and TRBJ1-3, with D unresolved. Per germline, CDR1 SGDLS and CDR2 YYNGEE. CDR3 size: 14 residues. V shed 0 bases and J shed 1 base, with 5 bases lying between them. The CDR3 bases are TGTGCCAGCAGCGTAGCCGGGTCTGGAAACACCATATATTTT. Translating it yields CASSVAGSGNTIYF.

The rearrangement joins TRBV5-4 to TRBJ2-7, with 8 bases aligning to TRBD2. The CDR3 has 13 amino acids. The V and J ends lost 4 bases and 6 bases, in that order; junction bases with no gene match: 6. CDR1 is SGHNT and CDR2 is YYREEE in the germline V gene (reference sequence). CDR3 bases: TGTGCCAGCAGCCGGACTAGCACGAGCGAGCAGTACTTC. Residues: CASSRTSTSEQYF. Drawing the rest from reference TRBV5-4 and TRBJ2-7, the complete variable domain is ETGVTQSPTHLIKTRGQQVTLRCSSQSGHNTVSWYQQALGQGPQFIFQYYREEENGRGNFPPRFSGLQFPNYSSELNVNALELDDSALYLCASSRTSTSEQYFGPGTRLTVT.

As concerns this clone: Other DNA sequences of this sample code for an identical CDR3. The chain employs TRBV5-1 and TRBJ2-7; 8 bases are a match to TRBD2. Trimming took 2 bases from V and 2 from J; bases not matched to a gene: 3. Germline V lookup: CDR1 SGHRS, CDR2 YFSETQ. This CDR3 spans 14 amino acids. CDR3 sequence: CASSLTSGTYEQYF. The CDR3 DNA reads TGCGCCAGCAGCTTAACTAGCGGAACCTACGAGCAGTACTTC.

A remark on this clone: At the DNA level, this CDR3 is encoded by other sequences in the same sample as well. This chain uses TRBV28 with TRBJ1-2; TRBD1 is a possible D gene (5 bases). The CDR3 consists of 12 residues. Trimming shortened V by 5 bases and J by 5 bases, and 9 bases separated the two germline ends. The germline V gene encodes CDR1 MDHEN and CDR2 SYDVKM. This CDR3 reads CASSTGPYGYTF. The CDR3 DNA follows: TGTGCCAGCAGTACAGGACCTTATGGCTACACCTTC.

This clone appeared a few times. V gene TRBV7-2 combines with J gene TRBJ2-1; maybe TRBD2 (5 bases). This CDR3 is built from 14 residues. CDR1 SGHTA and CDR2 FQGNSA come from the germline V gene. The V and J ends lost 1 base and 6 bases respectively, with 10 bases between them. This chain's CDR3 is CASSLEWTLNEQFF. CDR3 coding DNA: TGTGCCAGCAGCTTAGAATGGACTCTCAATGAGCAGTTCTTC.

V is TRBV18 and J is TRBJ2-7, with D possibly matching TRBD2 (6 bases). The CDR3 is 13 amino acids. CDR1 and CDR2 from the germline V gene are KGHSH and LQKENI. V lost 2 bases and J 4 bases, leaving 9 bases between the germline ends. The CDR3 spells CASSPGRLYEQYF. The CDR3, as DNA: TGTGCCAGCTCACCAGGGAGGCTTTACGAGCAGTACTTC.

The V and J genes are TRBV7-2 and TRBJ1-1; tentatively, D is TRBD1 (6 bases). The CDR3 sequence is 12 residues long. CDR1 SGHTA and CDR2 FQGNSA come from the germline V gene. V was cut by 6 bases and J by 11 bases, with 16 bases left in between. CDR3 DNA sequence: TGTGCCAGCAGACCGACAGGTTATAACGCTTTCTTT. As protein: CASRPTGYNAFF.

The chain uses TRBV7-9 and TRBJ2-2, with D perhaps TRBD2 (5 bases). Trimming removed 3 bases from V and 7 bases from J, with 24 bases in between. The CDR3 has 18 residues. CDR1 is SEHNR and CDR2 is FQNEAQ in the germline V gene (reference sequence). The CDR3 DNA reads TGTGCCAGCAGCTTTTCAGGACTGGCATGGCGAGGCATCGGGGAGCTGTTTTTT. This codes for CASSFSGLAWRGIGELFF.

The chain has TRBV18 and TRBJ2-1, with TRBD1 matching 10 bases. With 2 bases clipped from V and 6 bases from J, the junction kept 7 bases outside the gene matches. The CDR3 consists of 16 residues. CDR1 and CDR2 from the germline V gene are KGHSH and LQKENI. CDR3 DNA: TGTGCCAGCTCACCAATGACAGGGGGCCTAATCAATGAGCAGTTCTTC. Its protein product is CASSPMTGGLINEQFF.

This clone was seen a few times. This sequence joins TRBV15 and TRBJ2-7; 8 positions match TRBD1. Germline lookup yields CDR1 LNHNV and CDR2 YYDKDF (reference sequence). The CDR3 has 15 residues. The junction had 8 bases not matched to a gene; V was cut back by 1 base and J by 6 bases. The CDR3 DNA reads as TGTGCCACCAGCAGAGGACAGGGGACCCGTTTCGAGCAGTACTTC. It is translated as CATSRGQGTRFEQYF. The full variable domain, rest sourced from reference TRBV15 and TRBJ2-7, is DAMVIQNPRYQVTQFGKPVTLSCSQTLNHNVMYWYQQKSSQAPKLLFHYYDKDFNNEADTPDNFQSRRPNTSFCFLDIRSPGLGDTAMYLCATSRGQGTRFEQYFGPGTRLTVT.